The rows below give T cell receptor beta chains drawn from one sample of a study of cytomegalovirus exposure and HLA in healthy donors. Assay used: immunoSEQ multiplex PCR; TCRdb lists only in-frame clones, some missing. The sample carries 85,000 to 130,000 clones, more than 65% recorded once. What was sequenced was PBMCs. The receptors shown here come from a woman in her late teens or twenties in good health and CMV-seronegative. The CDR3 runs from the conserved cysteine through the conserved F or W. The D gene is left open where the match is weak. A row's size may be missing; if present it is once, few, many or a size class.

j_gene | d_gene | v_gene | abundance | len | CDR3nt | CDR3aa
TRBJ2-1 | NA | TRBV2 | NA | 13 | TGTGCCAGCAGTGATGTGGGGGCCCATGAGCAGTTCTTC | CASSDVGAHEQFF
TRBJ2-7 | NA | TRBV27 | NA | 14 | TGTGCCAGCAGTTTAGCGGCAGGGACCTACGAGCAGTACTTC | CASSLAAGTYEQYF
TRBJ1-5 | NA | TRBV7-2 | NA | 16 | TGTGCCAGCAGCTTAGAAGGGGGTTCTAGCAATCAGCCCCAGCATTTT | CASSLEGGSSNQPQHF
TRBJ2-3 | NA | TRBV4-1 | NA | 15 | TGCGCCAGCAGCCAAGTGCCAGGGGAGGGAGATACGCAGTATTTT | CASSQVPGEGDTQYF
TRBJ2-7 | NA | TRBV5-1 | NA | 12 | TGCGCCAGCAGCTTGGCGAGGGACGAGCAGTACTTC | CASSLARDEQYF
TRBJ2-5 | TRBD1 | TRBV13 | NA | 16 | TGTGCCAGCAGCTTAGGGGGACAGGGGGCTGGGGAGACCCAGTACTTC | CASSLGGQGAGETQYF
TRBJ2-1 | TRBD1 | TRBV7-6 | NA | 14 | TGTGCCAGCAGCCTCGACAGGGTTCACAATGAGCAGTTCTTC | CASSLDRVHNEQFF
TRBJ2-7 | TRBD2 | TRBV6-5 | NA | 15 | TGTGCCAGCAGTTACTCACTAGCGGGGAGGTACGAGCAGTACTTC | CASSYSLAGRYEQYF
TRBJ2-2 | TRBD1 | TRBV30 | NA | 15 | TGTGCCTGGACCATGGACAGGTTGAACACCGGGGAGCTGTTTTTT | CAWTMDRLNTGELFF
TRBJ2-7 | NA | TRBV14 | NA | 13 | TGTGCCAGCAGCCGCGGACGGGTTAGGGGGCAGTACTTC | CASSRGRVRGQYF
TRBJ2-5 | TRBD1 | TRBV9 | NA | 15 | TGTGCCAGCAGCGAACAGGGGACGTACCAAGAGACCCAGTACTTC | CASSEQGTYQETQYF
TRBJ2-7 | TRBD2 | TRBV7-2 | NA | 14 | TGTGCCAGCAGCCCCGGGAGGGGTTCCTACGAGCAGTACTTC | CASSPGRGSYEQYF
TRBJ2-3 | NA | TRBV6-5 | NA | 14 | TGTGCCAGCAAAGGAGTGTGGGGGGCAGATACGCAGTATTTT | CASKGVWGADTQYF
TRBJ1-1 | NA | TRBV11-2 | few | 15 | TGTGCCAGCAGCCCCTGGACAGAAATGAACACTGAAGCTTTCTTT | CASSPWTEMNTEAFF
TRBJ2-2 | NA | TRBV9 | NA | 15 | TGTGCCAGCAGCGTAGGAGGCAGCCCTACCGGGGAGCTGTTTTTT | CASSVGGSPTGELFF
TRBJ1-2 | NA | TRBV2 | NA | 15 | TGTGCCAGCAGTGAAGAAGGGGTCGCTAACTATGGCTACACCTTC | CASSEEGVANYGYTF
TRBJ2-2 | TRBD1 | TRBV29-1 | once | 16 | TGCAGCGTTGAAGATGCCGGGACAGGGAACACCGGGGAGCTGTTTTTT | CSVEDAGTGNTGELFF
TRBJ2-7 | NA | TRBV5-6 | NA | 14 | TGTGCCAGCAGCGACAGTACCCTATCCTACGAGCAGTACTTC | CASSDSTLSYEQYF
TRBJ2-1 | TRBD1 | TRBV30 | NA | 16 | TGTGCCTGGAGAGAACAACAGGGGGGCCCTGGCAATGAGCAGTTCTTC | CAWREQQGGPGNEQFF
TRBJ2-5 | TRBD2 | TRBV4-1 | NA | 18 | TGCGCCAGCAGCCAGCAACGACTAGCGGGGCTGATGCAAGAGACCCAGTACTTC | CASSQQRLAGLMQETQYF
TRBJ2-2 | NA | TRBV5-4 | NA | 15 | TGTGCCAGCAGCCCGACAGTACAAGACACCGGGGAGCTGTTTTTT | CASSPTVQDTGELFF
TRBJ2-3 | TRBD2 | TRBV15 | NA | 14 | TGTGCCACCAGGCTAGCGGGGGCCGCCGATACGCAGTATTTT | CATRLAGAADTQYF
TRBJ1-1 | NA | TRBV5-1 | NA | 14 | TGCGCCAGCAGCTTGGGCCCGGGAGGAGGAGGAGCTTTCTTT | CASSLGPGGGGAFF
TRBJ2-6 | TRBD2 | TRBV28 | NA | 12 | TGTGCCAGCAGTCTGGGGGGGATTGACCTGACTTTC | CASSLGGIDLTF
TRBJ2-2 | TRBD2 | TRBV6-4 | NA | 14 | TGTGCCAGCAGCCGACGGGGGGGCACCGGGGAGCTGTTTTTT | CASSRRGGTGELFF
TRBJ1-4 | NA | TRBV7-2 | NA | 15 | TGTGCCAGCAGCTTAGATGGGGCTAGTAATGAAAAACTGTTTTTT | CASSLDGASNEKLFF
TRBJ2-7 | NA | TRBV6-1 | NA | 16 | TGTGCCAGCAGTGAAGGTAGGGGGGGGGATCACTACGAGCAGTACTTC | CASSEGRGGDHYEQYF
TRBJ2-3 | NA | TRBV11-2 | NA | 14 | TGTGCCGGTAGCGAATCTTTGGACGCAGATACGCAGTATTTT | CAGSESLDADTQYF
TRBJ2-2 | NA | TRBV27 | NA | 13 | TGTGCCAGCAGTTACACGAACACCGGGGAGCTGTTTTTT | CASSYTNTGELFF
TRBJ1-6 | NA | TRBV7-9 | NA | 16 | TGTTCCAGCAGCTTACCAGGGCCCTCAGGGAATTCACCCCTCCACTTT | CSSSLPGPSGNSPLHF
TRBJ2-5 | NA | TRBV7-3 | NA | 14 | TGTGCCAGCAGCTTAGCGGGGAGTCAAGAGACCCAGTACTTC | CASSLAGSQETQYF
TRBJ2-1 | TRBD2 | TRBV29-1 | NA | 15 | TGCAGCGTTGGGGGGGGGACTAGCTCCTACAATGAGCAGTTCTTC | CSVGGGTSSYNEQFF
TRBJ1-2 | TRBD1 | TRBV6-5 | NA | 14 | TGTGCCAGCTTCTCCGGACAGGAGGTCTATGGCTACACCTTC | CASFSGQEVYGYTF
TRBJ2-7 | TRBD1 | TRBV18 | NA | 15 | TGTGCCAGCTCACCACCGGGCAGGGGGTATTACGAGCAGTACTTC | CASSPPGRGYYEQYF
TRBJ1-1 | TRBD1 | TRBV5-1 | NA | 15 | TGCGCCAGCAGCGGGAAGGACAGGGGATACACTGAAGCTTTCTTT | CASSGKDRGYTEAFF
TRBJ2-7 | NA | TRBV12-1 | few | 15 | TGTGCCAGCCGCTCCCCGAGCGGGGGGACCTACGAGCAGTACTTC | CASRSPSGGTYEQYF
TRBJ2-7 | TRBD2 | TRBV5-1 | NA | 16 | TGCGCCAGCAGCTTGGATTCTAGCGGGAGTATCTACGAGCAGTACTTC | CASSLDSSGSIYEQYF
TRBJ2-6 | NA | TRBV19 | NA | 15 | TGTGCCAGTAGCGGGGATAGATCTGGGGCCAACGTCCTGACTTTC | CASSGDRSGANVLTF
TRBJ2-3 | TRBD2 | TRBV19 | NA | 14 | TGTGCCAGTAGTGTTAGCGGGAGCACAGATACGCAGTATTTT | CASSVSGSTDTQYF
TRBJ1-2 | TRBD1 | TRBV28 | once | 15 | TGTGCCAGCAAGCGGTCAGGGGGTGCCGACTATGGCTACACCTTC | CASKRSGGADYGYTF
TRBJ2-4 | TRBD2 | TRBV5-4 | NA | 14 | TGTGCCAGCAGCCGGCTTGCGGGGGAAAACATTCAGTACTTC | CASSRLAGENIQYF
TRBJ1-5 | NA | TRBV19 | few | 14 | TGTGCCAGTACTTTTGCGGGGTCAAATCAGCCCCAGCATTTT | CASTFAGSNQPQHF
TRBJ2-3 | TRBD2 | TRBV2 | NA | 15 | TGTGCCAGCAGTGGCGTAACTAGCGGTAAAGATACGCAGTATTTT | CASSGVTSGKDTQYF
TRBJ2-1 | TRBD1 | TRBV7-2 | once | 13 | TGTGCCAGCAGCCGGGACAGGCCCGATGAGCAGTTCTTC | CASSRDRPDEQFF
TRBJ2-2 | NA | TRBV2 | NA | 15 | TGTGCCAGCAGTGAAGCACAGATAAACACCGGGGAGCTGTTTTTT | CASSEAQINTGELFF